This T cell receptor beta chain was obtained from a study of CD8+ T cells in alopecia areata. Indicated treatment: oral pan-JAK inhibitor, 5-10 mg twice daily. In each case, RNA was isolated and then reverse transcribed into cDNA as the sequencing template. TCRdb's table, derived via immunoSEQ multiplex PCR, lists solely in-frame clones and lacks some. The sample carries about 200,000 clones, roughly two fifths recorded once. The CDR3 sequence is 13 residues long. Germline V lookup: CDR1 GTSNPN, CDR2 SVGIG (reference sequence). V lost 4 bases to trimming and J lost 6 bases; unmatched junction nucleotides: 8. This clone was picked up a small number of times.

The chain couples TRBV30 to TRBJ1-1; 7 nucleotides match TRBD1. The input for sequencing was CD4+ T cells sorted from blood, taken between weeks 30 and 35, from a patient treated with tofacitinib. This clonotype was sampled from a human donor with alopecia areata. CDR3: CAWTLTGIAEAFF. The CDR3 DNA reads as TGTGCCTGGACTTTGACAGGGATCGCTGAAGCTTTCTTT. Based on the CDR3 plus reference TRBV30 and TRBJ1-1, the full variable domain is SQTIHQWPATLVQPVGSPLSLECTVEGTSNPNLYWYRQAAGRGLQLLFYSVGIGQISSEVPQNLSASRPQDRQFILSSKKLLLSDSGFYLCAWTLTGIAEAFFGQGTRLTVV.